The rows below give T cell receptor beta chains drawn from one sample of a study of blood T cell repertoires in COVID-19. Produced via immunoSEQ multiplex PCR; TCRdb's table is partial and in-frame only. The sample has hundreds of thousands of clones; about nine tenths are singletons. Sequencing used PBMCs or T cells enriched from blood (not recorded which). These receptors were collected from a man younger than 35 who had recovered from COVID-19. Each CDR3 is given with its conserved first and last residue. The D gene is left open where the match is weak. The size field is filled for only some rows; it gives once, few, many or a size class.

j_gene	abundance	d_gene	v_gene	CDR3aa	CDR3nt
TRBJ1-2	-	-	TRBV5-5	CASSLTGDGNYGYTF	TGTGCCAGCAGCTTGACGGGGGATGGCAACTATGGCTACACCTTC
TRBJ1-5	once	TRBD1	TRBV5-1	CASSPFGDRDVANQPQHF	TGCGCCAGCAGCCCGTTTGGGGACAGGGATGTAGCAAATCAGCCCCAGCATTTT
TRBJ2-7	-	TRBD2	TRBV5-1	CASSQGLAGDEQYF	TGCGCCAGCAGCCAGGGACTAGCGGGAGACGAGCAGTACTTC
TRBJ2-7	-	TRBD2	TRBV5-1	CASSGLAVKGSYEQYF	TGCGCCAGCAGTGGACTAGCCGTAAAGGGCTCCTACGAGCAGTACTTC
TRBJ2-7	once	TRBD1	TRBV19	CASTSRQGPYEQYF	TGTGCCAGTACCTCAAGACAGGGGCCCTACGAGCAGTACTTC
TRBJ1-4	-	-	TRBV6-5	CASGRVREKLFF	TGTGCCAGCGGGAGAGTTAGGGAAAAACTGTTTTTT
TRBJ2-7	-	TRBD2	TRBV7-9	CASSLRLAGGRLYEQYF	TGTGCCAGCAGCTTAAGACTAGCGGGAGGCCGTTTGTACGAGCAGTACTTC
TRBJ1-1	-	TRBD1	TRBV24-1	CATSDSKSGTANTEAFF	TGTGCCACCAGTGATTCGAAATCGGGGACAGCTAACACTGAAGCTTTCTTT
TRBJ2-3	-	TRBD2	TRBV27	CASSLSKTSGGPDTQYF	TGTGCCAGCAGTTTATCAAAAACTAGCGGGGGTCCGGATACGCAGTATTTT
TRBJ2-1	-	TRBD2	TRBV11-3	CASSLLAGGYNEQFF	TGTGCCAGCAGCTTACTAGCGGGGGGTTACAATGAGCAGTTCTTC
TRBJ2-2	few	TRBD1	TRBV3-1/TRBV3-2	CASSPTGVGTGELFF	TGTGCCAGCAGCCCGACAGGGGTGGGGACCGGGGAGCTGTTTTTT
TRBJ2-2	-	TRBD2	TRBV2	CASRGGVPTGELFF	TGTGCCAGCAGGGGGGGGGTCCCGACCGGGGAGCTGTTTTTT
TRBJ1-3	-	TRBD1	TRBV28	CASSPTPWTGGTGNTIYF	TGTGCCAGCAGCCCTACACCATGGACAGGGGGGACTGGAAACACCATATATTTT
TRBJ1-3	-	-	TRBV19	CASSPTAGNTIYF	TGTGCCAGTAGTCCTACGGCTGGAAACACCATATATTTT
TRBJ1-2	-	-	TRBV5-1	CASSLSGLLADYGYTF	TGCGCCAGCAGCTTGTCGGGACTCCTGGCGGACTATGGCTACACCTTC
TRBJ1-2	few	TRBD1	TRBV7-9	CASSLDRGQGDYGYTF	TGTGCCAGCAGCTTAGATAGGGGACAGGGCGACTATGGCTACACCTTC
TRBJ1-4	-	TRBD1	TRBV6-2/TRBV6-3	CASSSLGQGAEKLFF	TGTGCCAGCAGTTCCCTTGGGCAGGGGGCCGAAAAACTGTTTTTT
TRBJ2-7	once	-	TRBV25-1	CASSEYANSGGEQYF	TGTGCCAGCAGTGAATACGCGAATAGCGGCGGCGAGCAGTACTTC
TRBJ2-7	-	-	TRBV18	CASSPNDISYEQYF	TGTGCCAGCTCACCAAACGACATCTCCTACGAGCAGTACTTC
TRBJ2-7	-	TRBD1	TRBV19	CASSIRDRSYEQYF	TGTGCCAGTAGTATACGGGACAGATCCTACGAGCAGTACTTC
TRBJ1-3	-	TRBD1	TRBV5-6	CASSSGTGGGNTIYF	TGTGCCAGCAGCTCCGGGACAGGGGGCGGGAACACCATATATTTT
TRBJ2-1	-	TRBD2	TRBV19	CASSILSGGYNEQFF	TGTGCCAGTAGTATCTTAAGCGGGGGTTACAATGAGCAGTTCTTC
TRBJ2-3	-	-	TRBV6-5	CASSRRLSTDTQYF	TGTGCCAGCAGCCGACGACTAAGCACAGATACGCAGTATTTT
TRBJ2-2	-	-	TRBV12-3/TRBV12-4	CASRDSPPGELFF	TGTGCCAGCAGGGACAGCCCCCCCGGGGAGCTGTTTTTT
TRBJ1-2	-	-	TRBV6-5	CASSSAPDGYTF	TGTGCCAGCAGTTCTGCGCCGGATGGCTACACCTTC
TRBJ2-1	once	-	TRBV4-1	CASSQPVPNEQFF	TGCGCCAGCAGCCAACCCGTCCCCAATGAGCAGTTCTTC
TRBJ1-1	once	-	TRBV9	CASSASGQMNTEAFF	TGTGCCAGCAGCGCCTCAGGACAGATGAACACTGAAGCTTTCTTT
TRBJ2-2	-	-	TRBV29-1	CSVDREDTGELFF	TGCAGCGTTGACAGGGAGGACACCGGGGAGCTGTTTTTT
TRBJ1-6	-	TRBD1	TRBV30	CAWSTRQGSYNSPLHF	TGTGCCTGGAGTACAAGACAGGGATCCTATAATTCACCCCTCCACTTT
TRBJ2-1	-	TRBD2	TRBV15	CATISGRASNEQFF	TGTGCCACCATTAGCGGGAGGGCCTCCAATGAGCAGTTCTTC
TRBJ1-2	-	TRBD1	TRBV27	CASSLSRPGRGPYGYTF	TGTGCCAGCAGTTTATCGCGCCCCGGCAGGGGGCCATATGGCTACACCTTC
TRBJ2-5	-	TRBD1	TRBV18	CASSPRQGEETQYF	TGTGCCAGCTCACCCCGACAGGGCGAAGAGACCCAGTACTTC
TRBJ2-2	-	-	TRBV24-1	CATSGRGSGELFF	TGTGCCACCAGTGGAAGGGGATCCGGGGAGCTGTTTTTT
TRBJ1-2	-	-	TRBV10-1	CASSERQNYGYTF	TGCGCCAGCAGTGAGCGACAAAACTATGGCTACACCTTC
TRBJ1-4	few	TRBD1	TRBV5-1	CASSLTGGDEKLFF	TGCGCCAGCAGCTTGACAGGGGGGGATGAAAAACTGTTTTTT
TRBJ2-2	-	-	TRBV3-1/TRBV3-2	CASSQSLGQASRELFF	TGTGCCAGCAGCCAATCCTTGGGGCAGGCGAGCCGGGAGCTGTTTTTT
TRBJ2-1	once	-	TRBV2	CANRLELRFTEQFF	TGTGCCAACAGACTGGAACTCAGGTTCACGGAGCAGTTCTTC
TRBJ2-7	-	-	TRBV6-5	CASGGGTLHEQYF	TGTGCCAGCGGAGGTGGGACTCTCCACGAGCAGTACTTC
TRBJ2-7	-	-	TRBV7-8	CASSLSIGLRSHSYEQYF	TGTGCCAGCAGCTTATCTATAGGACTGCGCTCACATTCCTACGAGCAGTACTTC
TRBJ2-1	-	TRBD2	TRBV7-6	CASSLGVKRGSSYNEQFF	TGTGCCAGCAGCTTAGGAGTTAAGCGGGGGAGCTCCTACAATGAGCAGTTCTTC